This T cell receptor (beta chain) was observed in a study of blood T cell repertoires in COVID-19. CDR1 is LNHDA and CDR2 is SQIVND in the germline V gene (reference sequence). The CDR3 length is 14 residues. V shed 7 bases and J 4 bases; nucleotides not matched to a gene: 9. The table came from immunoSEQ multiplex PCR; TCRdb's copy has only in-frame clones and leaves some out. Of 270,000 or so clones in the sample, approximately 91% were seen once. The clonotype comes from a woman aged 40 to 50 with acute COVID-19. Sequences were obtained from PBMCs or T cells enriched from blood (not recorded which). This chain connects TRBV19 to TRBJ2-7; 8 positions agree with TRBD1. Here the CDR3 reads CASTQRQGNYEQYF. The CDR3 DNA reads TGTGCCAGTACTCAGAGACAGGGGAATTACGAGCAGTACTTC. Combining the CDR3 with reference TRBV19 and TRBJ2-7 gives the whole variable domain DGGITQSPKYLFRKEGQNVTLSCEQNLNHDAMYWYRQDPGQGLRLIYYSQIVNDFQKGDIAEGYSVSREKKESFPLTVTSAQKNPTAFYLCASTQRQGNYEQYFGPGTRLTVT.